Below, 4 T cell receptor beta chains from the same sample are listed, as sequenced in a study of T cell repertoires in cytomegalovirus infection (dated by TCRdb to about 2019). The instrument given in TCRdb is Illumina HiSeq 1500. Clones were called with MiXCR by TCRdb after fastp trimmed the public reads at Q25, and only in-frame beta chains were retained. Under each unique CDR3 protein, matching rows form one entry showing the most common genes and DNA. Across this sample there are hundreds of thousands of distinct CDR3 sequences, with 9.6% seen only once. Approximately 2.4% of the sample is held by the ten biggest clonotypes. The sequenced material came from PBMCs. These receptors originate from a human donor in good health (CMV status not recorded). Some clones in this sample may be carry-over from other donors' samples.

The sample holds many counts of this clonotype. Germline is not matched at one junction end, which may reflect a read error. The CDR3: CASSLGVIAGGQGTQYF. The CDR3 bases are TGTGCCAGCAGCTTAGGGGTAATAGCGGGGGGCCAAGGGACCCAGTACTTC. This chain joins TRBV7-2 and TRBJ2-5, with TRBD2 matching over 10 bases. Per germline, CDR1 SGHTA and CDR2 FQGNSA. The CDR3 extends over 17 amino acids.

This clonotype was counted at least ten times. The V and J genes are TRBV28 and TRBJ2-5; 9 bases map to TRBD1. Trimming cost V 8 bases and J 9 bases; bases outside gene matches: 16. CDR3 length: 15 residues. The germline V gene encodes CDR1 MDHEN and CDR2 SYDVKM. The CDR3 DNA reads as TGTGCCAGCTGGGGACGGGGACAGGGACGACCGGCCCAGTACTTC. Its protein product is CASWGRGQGRPAQYF.

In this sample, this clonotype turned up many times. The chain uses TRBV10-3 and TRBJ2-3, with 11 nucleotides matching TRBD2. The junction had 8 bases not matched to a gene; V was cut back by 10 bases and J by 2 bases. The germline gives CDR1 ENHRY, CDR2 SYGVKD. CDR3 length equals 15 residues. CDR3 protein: CASTTSGAFTDTQYF. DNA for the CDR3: TGTGCCAGTACGACTAGCGGGGCTTTCACAGATACGCAGTATTTT.

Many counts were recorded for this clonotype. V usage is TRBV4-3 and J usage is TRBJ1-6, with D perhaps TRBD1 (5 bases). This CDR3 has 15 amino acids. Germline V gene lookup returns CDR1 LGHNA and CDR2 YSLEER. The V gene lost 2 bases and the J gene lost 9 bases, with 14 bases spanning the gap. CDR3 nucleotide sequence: TGCGCCAGCAGCCAAATAAAGGGGCTTGCTTCACCCCTCCACTTT. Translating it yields CASSQIKGLASPLHF.